A single sample is the source of the 9 T cell receptor beta chains below, sequenced in a study of T cell repertoires in cytomegalovirus infection. TCRdb used MiXCR to reprocess the reads, holding one entry per CDR3 protein. The sample has fewer than 400,000 distinct CDR3 sequences, roughly 20% seen once. The sample consisted of PBMCs. The origin of the receptors is a human donor in good health (CMV status not recorded). Some clones in this sample may be carry-over from other donors' samples.

The J gene is TRBJ1-2, the V gene TRBV29-1; D is possibly TRBD1 (6 bases). The CDR3 is 14 amino acids. Germline lookup yields CDR1 SQVTM and CDR2 ANQGSEA. V lost 7 bases to trimming and J lost 0 bases, with 15 bases between them. The CDR3 region is CSGYGGPTNYGYTF. The CDR3 DNA reads as TGCAGCGGATATGGGGGCCCAACTAACTATGGCTACACCTTC.

The sample holds a few counts of this clonotype. In DNA form, the CDR3 reads TGTGCCAGCAGCCGACTAGACAGGACAGATACGCAGTATTTT. Amino acid sequence: CASSRLDRTDTQYF. V is TRBV3-1 and J is TRBJ2-3; D is perhaps TRBD1 or TRBD2 (6 bases each). The CDR3 spans 14 residues. The ends were cut back, 4 bases at V and 3 bases at J, with 11 bases in the middle. Germline lookup yields CDR1 LGHDT and CDR2 YNNKEL (reference sequence).

This clonotype has only a few counts. The genes are TRBV20-1 and TRBJ1-1, with D hard to call. The CDR3 extends over 12 amino acids. The V end was cut by 2 bases, the J end by 0 bases, with 4 bases between. Germline-derived CDR1 and CDR2 are DFQATT and SNEGSKA (reference sequence). The CDR3 nucleotides are TGCAGTGCTAGAAAGGTGAACACTGAAGCTTTCTTT. Translation gives CSARKVNTEAFF.

This clonotype was recorded a few times. This chain links TRBV6-2 or TRBV6-3 with TRBJ2-2; D not resolved. The CDR3 totals 14 residues. V was trimmed by 0 bases and J by 4 bases, leaving 6 bases between them. Germline V gene data show CDR1 as MNHEY and CDR2 as SVGEGT. The DNA of the CDR3 is TGTGCCAGCAGTTACTCTGGCTTCACCGGGGAGCTGTTTTTT. The encoded protein is CASSYSGFTGELFF.

This clonotype was recorded a few times. The chain uses TRBV5-8 and TRBJ2-2; the D gene is possibly TRBD2 (5 bases). This CDR3 is built from 15 residues. Germline CDR1 SGHTS, CDR2 YDEGEE. Trimming cost V 4 bases and J 3 bases, with 13 bases left between them. CDR3 bases: TGTGCCAGCAGCCGGGCCGGGGAGTACACCGGGGAGCTGTTTTTT. Its protein is CASSRAGEYTGELFF.

This clonotype was recorded many times. The V gene is TRBV7-2, the J gene TRBJ2-5; D perhaps matches TRBD2 (7 bases). The CDR3 length is 18 residues. Germline V gene data show CDR1 as SGHTA and CDR2 as FQGNSA. The V end was cut by 4 bases, the J end by 8 bases, with 29 bases between. This CDR3 reads CASSSTGSRGVLGGTQYF. CDR3 nucleotide sequence: TGTGCCAGCAGCTCCACAGGGTCACGGGGGGTGTTGGGTGGCACCCAGTACTTC.

This clonotype was detected a few times. This chain uses TRBV5-4 with TRBJ2-7, with D possibly called TRBD1 or TRBD2 (5 bases each). Trimming took 4 bases from V and 2 from J, leaving 22 bases between them. Germline assignment: CDR1 SGHNT and CDR2 YYREEE (reference sequence). The CDR3 covers 17 residues. CDR3 nucleotides: TGTGCCAGCAGCCACCCTCCGGGACCCCATACCGCCTACGAGCAGTACTTC. Its translation is CASSHPPGPHTAYEQYF.

This clonotype was seen a handful of times. V usage is TRBV27 and J usage is TRBJ2-1, with D perhaps matching TRBD2 (6 bases). The CDR3 loop spans 15 amino acids. The V end was cut by 3 bases, the J end by 3 bases, with 12 bases between. Per germline, CDR1 MNHEY and CDR2 SMNVEV (reference sequence). Here the CDR3 reads CASSLGTPSYNEQFF. The DNA of the CDR3 is TGTGCCAGCAGTTTGGGGACTCCAAGCTACAATGAGCAGTTCTTC.

This clonotype has ten or more counts. The chain employs TRBV28 and TRBJ1-4; D ambiguous. V lost 2 bases, J lost 6 bases, and 7 bases lay in between. Germline CDR1 is MDHEN and CDR2 is SYDVKM. The CDR3 runs 13 residues. This chain's CDR3 is CASSLRLYEKLFF. Written as DNA, the CDR3 is TGTGCCAGCAGTTTAAGGCTCTATGAAAAACTGTTTTTT.